The 22 T cell receptor beta chains presented below share a single source sample, sequenced in a study of cytomegalovirus exposure and HLA in healthy donors. Vbeta (60) and Jbeta (13) primers were used in the PCR. The assay was immunoSEQ multiplex PCR, and TCRdb's table has in-frame clones only and misses some. The sample holds approximately 85,000 clones; about three quarters are singletons and the top ten take 8.5% to 14%. The sample comprised PBMCs. The receptors were sampled from a woman aged 40-49 years in good health and CMV-seropositive.

This clone was seen a handful of times. The rearrangement joins TRBV5-1 to TRBJ1-1; D perhaps matches TRBD1 (6 bases). Trimming stripped 4 bases from V and 4 bases from J, with 14 bases between. The CDR3 covers 14 residues. In germline, CDR1 is SGHRS, CDR2 YFSETQ. The CDR3 spells CASSPYGQITEAFF. DNA of the CDR3: TGCGCCAGCAGCCCCTATGGACAGATCACTGAAGCTTTCTTT.

The V and J genes are TRBV19 and TRBJ2-1; TRBD2 is a possible D gene (5 bases). V lost 10 bases and J 0 bases, leaving 13 bases between the germline ends. The CDR3 is made up of 14 amino acids. From germline, CDR1 is LNHDA and CDR2 SQIVND (reference sequence). The DNA for the CDR3 is TGTGCCACCACCGAGGGTCCCTCCTACAATGAGCAGTTCTTC. This translates into CATTEGPSYNEQFF. Supplemented by reference TRBV19 and TRBJ2-1, the full variable domain reads DGGITQSPKYLFRKEGQNVTLSCEQNLNHDAMYWYRQDPGQGLRLIYYSQIVNDFQKGDIAEGYSVSREKKESFPLTVTSAQKNPTAFYLCATTEGPSYNEQFFGPGTRLTVL.

This sequence joins TRBV6-1 and TRBJ2-1; D is possibly TRBD1 (5 bases). CDR3 length: 15 amino acids. V lost 5 bases and J 1 base, leaving 12 bases between the germline ends. The V gene's germline CDR1 is MNHNS and CDR2 SASEGT. CDR3 protein: CASSHADRSYNEQFF. The CDR3 bases are TGTGCCAGCAGTCATGCTGACAGATCCTACAATGAGCAGTTCTTC.

The chain links TRBV19 to TRBJ2-2; 7 nucleotides match TRBD1. CDR3 length: 14 amino acids. Germline V lookup: CDR1 LNHDA, CDR2 SQIVND (reference sequence). Losses at the gene ends were 3 bases for V and 6 bases for J; bases not matched to a gene: 4. DNA of the CDR3: TGTGCCAGTAGTATTACAGGGGTAGCCGGGGAGCTGTTTTTT. As protein: CASSITGVAGELFF.

The V and J genes are TRBV4-1 and TRBJ2-2; 10 nucleotides agree with TRBD2. Germline trimming cut 7 bases from V and 2 bases from J; bases unmatched to any gene: 4. Germline V gives CDR1 MGHRA, CDR2 YSYEKL. The CDR3 is 15 amino acids. This chain's CDR3 is CASKPSGGNTGELFF. DNA of the CDR3: TGCGCCAGCAAGCCTAGCGGGGGTAACACCGGGGAGCTGTTTTTT.

V usage is TRBV2 and J usage is TRBJ1-1; D unclear. CDR1 SNHLY and CDR2 FYNNEI come from the germline V gene. The CDR3 loop spans 10 amino acids. V shed 3 bases and J shed 8 bases, with 4 bases lying between them. The CDR3 nucleotides read TGTGCCAGCAGTGACAGGGAAGCTTTCTTT. This codes for CASSDREAFF.

The DNA for the CDR3 is TGTGCCAGCAGTTTACCAAGGAGGGACACTGAAGCTTTCTTT. This encodes CASSLPRRDTEAFF. The V gene is TRBV28, the J gene TRBJ1-1; no reliable D call. Germline assignment: CDR1 MDHEN and CDR2 SYDVKM. V was cut by 2 bases and J by 3 bases, with 10 bases left in between. This CDR3 is built from 14 residues.

The rearrangement uses TRBV4-2 and TRBJ1-1, with a possible D match to TRBD1 (5 bases). CDR1 is LGHNA and CDR2 is YNFKEQ in the germline V gene. CDR3 length: 13 residues. The V end was cut by 1 base, the J end by 6 bases, with 9 bases between. CDR3 sequence reads: CASSQVQGPEAFF. The CDR3 DNA follows: TGTGCCAGCAGCCAAGTCCAGGGCCCTGAAGCTTTCTTT.

The chain recombines TRBV15 with TRBJ2-1; no firm D call. Germline CDR1 reads LNHNV; CDR2 reads YYDKDF (reference sequence). This CDR3 region has 12 residues. V was trimmed by 0 bases and J by 7 bases, leaving 4 bases between them. The CDR3 sequence is CATSRDRNEQFF. The DNA of the CDR3 is TGTGCCACCAGCAGAGATCGGAATGAGCAGTTCTTC.

This clone was recorded only once. The J gene is TRBJ1-2, the V gene TRBV4-2; a possible D gene is TRBD1 (6 bases). The CDR3 runs 12 residues. Trimming pared 6 bases from V and 7 bases from J, leaving 12 bases between. Per germline, CDR1 LGHNA and CDR2 YNFKEQ. The CDR3 is CASRDPGAGYTF. For the CDR3, the DNA is TGTGCCAGCAGAGACCCAGGGGCTGGCTACACCTTC.

V is TRBV9 and J is TRBJ2-2, with D possibly being TRBD1 (6 bases). Looked up from germline, CDR1 is SGDLS and CDR2 is YYNGEE. This CDR3 is built from 16 residues. Trimming removed 4 bases from V and 3 bases from J, with 16 bases in between. Here the CDR3 DNA reads TGTGCCAGCAGCCCAAGTGGGGGCGCCTACACCGGGGAGCTGTTTTTT. Its translation is CASSPSGGAYTGELFF. The full variable domain, its missing parts supplied by reference TRBV9 and TRBJ2-2, is DSGVTQTPKHLITATGQRVTLRCSPRSGDLSVYWYQQSLDQGLQFLIQYYNGEERAKGNILERFSAQQFPDLHSELNLSSLELGDSALYFCASSPSGGAYTGELFFGEGSRLTVL.

The chain carries TRBV28 and TRBJ1-2, with 7 positions matching TRBD1. This CDR3 comprises 14 residues. Germline trimming cut 6 bases from V and 1 base from J; bases unmatched to any gene: 5. Per germline, CDR1 MDHEN and CDR2 SYDVKM. The CDR3, as DNA: TGTGCCAGCAGCCGCGACAGGGTTAACTATGGCTACACCTTC. This gives the protein CASSRDRVNYGYTF.

The genes are TRBV15 and TRBJ2-3, with 11 bases aligning to TRBD2. The J segment lost 5 bases and the V segment lost 0 bases, leaving 13 bases of the junction unmatched. Germline V gene lookup returns CDR1 LNHNV and CDR2 YYDKDF (reference sequence). This CDR3 has 19 amino acids. CDR3 sequence: CATSRELSGSGGEGDTQYF. The DNA of the CDR3 is TGTGCCACCAGCAGAGAATTGAGTGGTAGCGGGGGGGAGGGAGATACGCAGTATTTT.

A remark on this clone: The same CDR3 can be traced to other DNA sequences in this sample. The CDR3, as DNA: TGTGCCAGTAGTATTCAGGGGACAAATGAAAAACTGTTTTTT. Translating it yields CASSIQGTNEKLFF. This chain joins TRBV19 and TRBJ1-4, with D perhaps matching TRBD1 (6 bases). V lost 3 bases, J lost 5 bases, and 10 bases lay in between. This CDR3 has 14 residues. Per the germline V gene, CDR1 is LNHDA and CDR2 is SQIVND (reference sequence).

CDR3 in amino acids: CASSRDTDNYGYTF. CDR3 bases: TGTGCCAGTAGCCGGGACACCGATAACTATGGCTACACCTTC. The rearrangement uses TRBV19 and TRBJ1-2; maybe TRBD1 (6 bases). This CDR3 spans 14 amino acids. Trimming removed 6 bases from V and 1 base from J, with 12 bases in between. CDR1 and CDR2 from the germline V gene are LNHDA and SQIVND (reference sequence).

This rearrangement joins TRBV10-3 to TRBJ1-1; no reliable D call. This CDR3 contains 14 residues. The V end was cut by 8 bases, the J end by 3 bases, with 16 bases between. Germline assignment: CDR1 ENHRY and CDR2 SYGVKD. DNA for the CDR3: TGTGCCATCTCACCAACCTCGGGGTACACTGAAGCTTTCTTT. Protein: CAISPTSGYTEAFF.

V gene TRBV15 combines with J gene TRBJ2-1; TRBD2 matches 12 bases. The germline V gene encodes CDR1 LNHNV and CDR2 YYDKDF (reference sequence). V trimming: 0 bases; J trimming: 3 bases; junction bases outside the gene matches: 9. CDR3 length: 19 residues. The CDR3 DNA is TGTGCCACCAGCAGAGACAAGACTAGCGGGGGCACTATCTACAATGAGCAGTTCTTC. It translates to CATSRDKTSGGTIYNEQFF.

On this clone itself: Within the sample, other DNA sequences also encode this same CDR3. The V and J genes are TRBV5-4 and TRBJ2-5; perhaps TRBD1 as D (6 bases). V was shortened by 0 bases and J by 5 bases, with 8 bases between the two germline ends. This CDR3 is built from 13 residues. Per germline, CDR1 SGHNT and CDR2 YYREEE (reference sequence). CDR3 protein: CASSLAGAETQYF. CDR3 DNA: TGTGCCAGCAGCTTGGCAGGGGCGGAGACCCAGTACTTC.

The V call is TRBV7-2, the J call TRBJ2-2; TRBD1 matches at 7 bases. The germline CDR1 and CDR2 sequences are SGHTA and FQGNSA. This CDR3 contains 14 residues. The J segment lost 2 bases and the V segment lost 8 bases, leaving 5 bases of the junction unmatched. The CDR3 DNA is TGTGCCAGCGAGGGACAGATCAACACCGGGGAGCTGTTTTTT. The encoded protein is CASEGQINTGELFF.

This rearrangement joins TRBV7-9 to TRBJ1-4, with D hard to call. Trimming removed 5 bases at V and 8 bases at J, with 15 bases between. Per germline, CDR1 SEHNR and CDR2 FQNEAQ (reference sequence). The length of the CDR3 is 14 residues. The CDR3 loop is CASSREAGSEKLFF. For the CDR3, the DNA is TGTGCCAGCAGCCGAGAGGCGGGGAGCGAAAAACTGTTTTTT.

As to this clone: Other DNA variants within this sample encode the same CDR3. The J gene is TRBJ2-1, the V gene TRBV6-5, with 8 bases identical to TRBD1. Germline CDR1 is MNHEY and CDR2 is SVGAGI. The CDR3 loop spans 15 amino acids. J was trimmed by 5 bases and V by 0 bases; bases with no gene match: 3. The CDR3 region is CASSYSGQGNNEQFF. DNA for the CDR3: TGTGCCAGCAGTTACTCTGGACAGGGAAACAATGAGCAGTTCTTC.

V usage is TRBV5-1 and J usage is TRBJ2-3, with D uncertain. Germline CDR1 SGHRS, CDR2 YFSETQ. The V gene lost 0 bases and the J gene lost 8 bases, with 4 bases spanning the gap. The CDR3 spans 11 residues. DNA of the CDR3: TGCGCCAGCAGCTTGGCCGGTACGCAGTATTTT. This codes for CASSLAGTQYF.